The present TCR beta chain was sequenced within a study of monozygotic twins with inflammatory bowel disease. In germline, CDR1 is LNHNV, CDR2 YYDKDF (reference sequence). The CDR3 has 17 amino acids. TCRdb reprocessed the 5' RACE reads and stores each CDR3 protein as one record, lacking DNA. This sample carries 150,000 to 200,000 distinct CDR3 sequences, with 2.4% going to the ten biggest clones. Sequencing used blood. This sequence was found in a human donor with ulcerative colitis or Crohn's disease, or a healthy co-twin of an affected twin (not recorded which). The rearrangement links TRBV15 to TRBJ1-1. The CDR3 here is CATSPEPREVRYTEAFF.